This TCR beta chain emerged from a study of cytomegalovirus exposure and HLA in healthy donors. The study sampled nominally healthy donors, though unrecorded immune exposures were likely. This clone was recorded once. The antigen remains unidentified. Findings of the study overall: Association of a missense DCLRE1C variant with TCR beta V- and J-gene trimming was reported in a later analysis.

13 Jbeta primers and 60 Vbeta primers were used for the PCR. Clones were read by immunoSEQ multiplex PCR, and TCRdb kept only the in-frame ones, dropping some. The table has 200,000 to 250,000 clones, less than 85% seen once. The TCR was taken from a man aged 18 to 30 in good health and CMV-seronegative. Sample: PBMCs.

The CDR3 region is CASRGLAGSYEQYF. In DNA form, the CDR3 reads TGTGCCAGCAGGGGACTAGCTGGGTCCTACGAGCAGTACTTC. The rearrangement links TRBV27 to TRBJ2-7; TRBD2 agrees at 9 bases. This CDR3 is 14 amino acids long. The ends lost 6 bases at V and 1 base at J; junction bases unmatched: 4. The germline gives CDR1 MNHEY, CDR2 SMNVEV (reference sequence).